These T cell receptor beta chains were read from a single sample in a study of cytomegalovirus exposure and HLA in healthy donors. Sequenced by immunoSEQ multiplex PCR; TCRdb stores in-frame clones only, minus some. The sample includes nearly 110,000 clones, approximately 80% of them seen just once. The sequencing input was PBMCs. The receptors here all came from a man between 45 and 60 years old in good health and CMV-seronegative. Each CDR3 is given with its conserved first and last residue.

j_call,v_call,cdr3_aa
TRBJ1-6,TRBV19,CASRREGDSPLHF
TRBJ2-5,TRBV30,CAWSEPTPGHPSPRRRTQYF
TRBJ1-1,TRBV19,CASSMNRQNTEAFF
TRBJ2-2,TRBV5-1,CASSWNLRTAKNTGELFF
TRBJ2-2,TRBV2,CASSPQGPNTGELFF
TRBJ2-1,TRBV6-4,CASSDSTSGGAEQFF
TRBJ2-2,TRBV7-8,CASSFRAGTGELFF
TRBJ2-2,TRBV7-2,CASIDRARAQLNTGELFF
TRBJ2-2,TRBV7-2,CASSPRGGPNTGELFF
TRBJ1-6,TRBV28,CASSYTGDNSPLHF
TRBJ1-2,TRBV28,CASSSPAGLYGYTF
TRBJ1-4,TRBV6-1,CASSEGQGTTNEKLFF
TRBJ1-2,TRBV5-8,CASSPGGGGYGYTF
TRBJ2-3,TRBV27,CASRQSSTDTQYF
TRBJ2-3,TRBV28,CASSSVTDTQYF
TRBJ2-7,TRBV6-5,CASTDEGRYEQYF
TRBJ1-5,TRBV4-1,CASSQDEGGFGQPQHF
TRBJ2-1,TRBV7-2,CASSPQVSGGLNEQFF
TRBJ2-7,TRBV2,CASSDSGVLYEQYF
TRBJ1-5,TRBV2,CASGQDSNQPQHF
TRBJ2-5,TRBV5-4,CASSLVLGRQETQYF
TRBJ2-7,TRBV6-5,CASSYSGSTYEQYF
TRBJ1-4,TRBV18,CASSPRQGEREKLFF
TRBJ1-2,TRBV9,CASSVGQGIRVGYTF
TRBJ2-3,TRBV15,CATSSRQGEDTQYF
TRBJ2-7,TRBV11-2,CASSQLAGKAYEQYF
TRBJ1-2,TRBV5-4,CASSPRDGSYGYTF
TRBJ1-2,TRBV5-1,CASSGGSDVGYTF
TRBJ1-5,TRBV2,CASMDNNQPQHF
TRBJ1-3,TRBV7-2,CASPATGNTIYF
TRBJ1-2,TRBV18,CASSSRDSAYGYTF
TRBJ1-2,TRBV4-1,CASSQDLAEPYGYTF
TRBJ2-5,TRBV2,CASSEAAYQETQYF
TRBJ2-5,TRBV6-6,CASSYHREGEQYF
TRBJ1-6,TRBV5-6,CASSAYDRGGYSPLHF
TRBJ1-2,TRBV28,CASTSSGRGYTF
TRBJ1-1,TRBV6-6,CAGKQGAEAFF
TRBJ2-3,TRBV15,CAITGGGPDTQYF
TRBJ2-5,TRBV19,CASSIRRVGYQETQYF